The 5 T cell receptor beta chains in this list originate from one sample, sequenced in a study of shared clonotypes between healthy human individuals. Naive CD8 cells lacked CD45RO, underwent positive selection for CCR7 and left out terminally differentiated effector memory CD45RA+ cells. Sequencing used immunoSEQ multiplex PCR; TCRdb keeps in-frame clones, though not all of them. The sample has 2 million to 2.5 million clones; about 95% are singletons. The sample comprised naive CD8+ T cells sorted from blood. The receptors derive from a man between 18 and 35 years old in good health.

The V call is TRBV6-5, the J call TRBJ1-2, with a possible D match to TRBD1 (5 bases). This CDR3 has 14 residues. Trimming shortened V by 5 bases and J by 6 bases, and 16 bases separated the two germline ends. Germline CDR1 and CDR2: MNHEY and SVGAGI. The chain's CDR3 is CASSETWGGNGYTF. CDR3 coding DNA: TGTGCCAGCAGTGAGACGTGGGGGGGGAATGGCTACACCTTC.

About this clone: This same CDR3 is encoded by further DNA sequences in the sample. This rearrangement joins TRBV19 to TRBJ1-5; a possible D gene is TRBD1 (5 bases). Deletions cut 3 bases from V and 0 bases from J, with 9 bases between. Germline lookup yields CDR1 LNHDA and CDR2 SQIVND (reference sequence). This CDR3 contains 15 residues. The CDR3 here is CASSIGGYSNQPQHF. The DNA of the CDR3 is TGTGCCAGTAGTATCGGGGGGTATAGCAATCAGCCCCAGCATTTT.

This chain joins TRBV5-1 and TRBJ2-1, with a possible D match to TRBD2 (6 bases). CDR1 SGHRS and CDR2 YFSETQ come from the germline V gene. The CDR3 covers 16 residues. Deletions cut 0 bases from V and 8 bases from J, with 18 bases between. DNA of the CDR3: TGCGCCAGCAGCTTGGCCGCACTAGCAGTCGTCGATGAGCAGTTCTTC. Translation: CASSLAALAVVDEQFF.

The V and J genes are TRBV4-1 and TRBJ2-7; either TRBD1 or TRBD2 may fit D (5 bases each). V shed 2 bases and J shed 5 bases, with 16 bases lying between them. Germline-derived CDR1 and CDR2 are MGHRA and YSYEKL. This CDR3 is built from 15 residues. CDR3 sequence: CASSQSRGRSHEQYF. The CDR3 DNA reads TGCGCCAGCAGCCAATCTCGGGGCAGGAGCCACGAGCAGTACTTC.

For this clone: The junction differs from germline at one of its ends, possibly a read error. V is TRBV30 and J is TRBJ1-4, with D perhaps matching TRBD1 (5 bases). This CDR3 is 13 amino acids long. Looked up from germline, CDR1 is GTSNPN and CDR2 is SVGIG (reference sequence). CDR3 sequence: CAGSGGENEKLFF. DNA for the CDR3: TGTGCCGGGAGCGGGGGGGAAAATGAAAAACTGTTTTTT.